These T cell receptor beta chains were read from a single sample in a study of post-analysis software for immune sequencing data. TCRdb re-derived calls from the PCR reads in MiXCR, one entry per CDR3 protein. Of a few hundred thousand distinct CDR3 sequences listed, 40% to 55% are singletons. Sequences were obtained from blood. Receptors originate from a girl between 10 and 17 years old with multiple sclerosis. Each CDR3 is given with its conserved first and last residue. The D gene is left open where the match is weak. Not all rows give a size; the values are once, few, many and, for expanded clones, a class.

v_call: TRBV6-5
clone_size: -
j_call: TRBJ2-1
d_call: -
cdr3_aa: CASSSPRRGEYEQFF
cdr3_nt: TGTGCCAGCAGTTCCCCCCGTCGGGGAGAGTATGAGCAGTTCTTC

v_call: TRBV2
clone_size: few
j_call: TRBJ2-1
d_call: TRBD2
cdr3_aa: CASRGVAGGPYNEQFF
cdr3_nt: TGTGCCAGCAGGGGGGTAGCGGGAGGACCTTACAATGAGCAGTTCTTC

v_call: TRBV7-6
clone_size: -
j_call: TRBJ2-1
d_call: TRBD2
cdr3_aa: CASSLRDGTSSYNERFF
cdr3_nt: TGTGCCAGCAGCCTAAGAGACGGGACTAGTTCCTACAATGAGCGGTTCTTC

v_call: TRBV12-3/TRBV12-4
clone_size: -
j_call: TRBJ2-2
d_call: TRBD1
cdr3_aa: CASSSGQGPGELFF
cdr3_nt: TGTGCCAGCAGTTCCGGACAGGGGCCCGGGGAGCTGTTTTTT

v_call: TRBV27
clone_size: -
j_call: TRBJ1-5
d_call: -
cdr3_aa: CASSLVETGRHF
cdr3_nt: TGTGCCAGCAGTTTGGTTGAGACAGGTCGGCATTTT

v_call: TRBV5-8
clone_size: -
j_call: TRBJ2-4
d_call: TRBD1
cdr3_aa: CASSLEGQENIQYF
cdr3_nt: TGTGCCAGCAGCTTGGAGGGACAGGAAAACATTCAGTACTTC

v_call: TRBV5-5
clone_size: -
j_call: TRBJ1-4
d_call: -
cdr3_aa: CASSLGGATNEKLFF
cdr3_nt: TGTGCCAGCAGCTTGGGGGGGGCAACTAATGAAAAACTGTTTTTT

v_call: TRBV20-1
clone_size: once
j_call: TRBJ2-2
d_call: TRBD2
cdr3_aa: CSARDDGKTSGSGDTGELFF
cdr3_nt: TGCAGTGCTAGAGATGACGGCAAGACTAGCGGGAGTGGCGACACCGGGGAGCTGTTTTTT

v_call: TRBV5-1
clone_size: -
j_call: TRBJ2-7
d_call: TRBD2
cdr3_aa: CASSWGTSGRSEQYF
cdr3_nt: TGCGCCAGCAGCTGGGGGACTAGCGGGAGAAGCGAGCAGTACTTC

v_call: TRBV7-9
clone_size: -
j_call: TRBJ1-2
d_call: -
cdr3_aa: CASSSLGDGYTF
cdr3_nt: TGTGCCAGCAGCTCCCTAGGGGATGGCTACACCTTC

v_call: TRBV20-1
clone_size: few
j_call: TRBJ2-3
d_call: -
cdr3_aa: CSARDQRASDSDTQYF
cdr3_nt: TGCAGTGCTAGAGATCAGAGGGCAAGCGACTCAGATACGCAGTATTTT

v_call: TRBV6-2/TRBV6-3
clone_size: -
j_call: TRBJ1-1
d_call: -
cdr3_aa: CASSYLSGAFNAEAFF
cdr3_nt: TGTGCCAGCAGTTACTTATCAGGAGCTTTCAACGCTGAAGCTTTCTTT

v_call: TRBV7-2
clone_size: -
j_call: TRBJ1-1
d_call: -
cdr3_aa: CASSFTTDTEAFF
cdr3_nt: TGTGCCAGCAGCTTTACAACGGACACTGAAGCTTTCTTT

v_call: TRBV27
clone_size: few
j_call: TRBJ2-1
d_call: -
cdr3_aa: CASSLSPGLATDNEQFF
cdr3_nt: TGTGCCAGCAGTTTATCCCCGGGACTCGCAACCGACAATGAGCAGTTCTTC

v_call: TRBV28
clone_size: few
j_call: TRBJ1-2
d_call: -
cdr3_aa: CASSFGQDYGYTF
cdr3_nt: TGTGCCAGCAGTTTCGGGCAGGACTATGGCTACACCTTC

v_call: TRBV20-1
clone_size: few
j_call: TRBJ2-2
d_call: -
cdr3_aa: CSARDRDRWSGTGELFF
cdr3_nt: TGCAGTGCTAGAGATCGAGACAGGTGGTCTGGTACCGGGGAGCTGTTTTTT

v_call: TRBV12-3/TRBV12-4
clone_size: -
j_call: TRBJ2-3
d_call: -
cdr3_aa: CASSLYRASTDTQYF
cdr3_nt: TGTGCCAGCAGTTTATATAGGGCTAGCACAGATACGCAGTATTTT

v_call: TRBV3-1
clone_size: -
j_call: TRBJ2-1
d_call: TRBD2
cdr3_aa: CASSHRDYRHEQFF
cdr3_nt: TGTGCCAGCAGCCACCGGGACTACCGCCATGAGCAGTTCTTC

v_call: TRBV12-3/TRBV12-4
clone_size: -
j_call: TRBJ2-1
d_call: TRBD1
cdr3_aa: CASRPTGTGFYNEQFF
cdr3_nt: TGTGCCAGCAGGCCAACCGGGACAGGGTTTTACAATGAGCAGTTCTTC

v_call: TRBV4-3
clone_size: -
j_call: TRBJ2-3
d_call: TRBD2
cdr3_aa: CASSQGLAGSPDTQYF
cdr3_nt: TGCGCCAGCAGCCAAGGACTAGCGGGAAGCCCAGATACGCAGTATTTT

v_call: TRBV21-1
clone_size: -
j_call: TRBJ2-7
d_call: -
cdr3_aa: CASSARQGYEQYF
cdr3_nt: TGTGCCAGCAGCGCCAGACAGGGGTACGAGCAGTACTTC

v_call: TRBV9
clone_size: few
j_call: TRBJ2-3
d_call: -
cdr3_aa: CATAPEQDSTDTQYF
cdr3_nt: TGTGCCACTGCCCCGGAACAGGATTCCACGGATACGCAGTATTTT

v_call: TRBV20-1
clone_size: -
j_call: TRBJ2-7
d_call: -
cdr3_aa: CSAREAGFYEQYF
cdr3_nt: TGCAGTGCTAGGGAGGCCGGATTCTACGAGCAGTACTTC

v_call: TRBV9
clone_size: -
j_call: TRBJ1-2
d_call: TRBD1
cdr3_aa: CASSVSGGNYGYTF
cdr3_nt: TGTGCCAGCAGCGTCTCAGGGGGCAACTATGGCTACACCTTC

v_call: TRBV5-1
clone_size: -
j_call: TRBJ1-2
d_call: -
cdr3_aa: CASSLEPGRKIYGYTF
cdr3_nt: TGCGCCAGCAGCTTGGAACCGGGACGGAAGATATATGGCTACACCTTC

v_call: TRBV6-2/TRBV6-3
clone_size: -
j_call: TRBJ2-1
d_call: TRBD2
cdr3_aa: CASSFGGSINEQFF
cdr3_nt: TGTGCCAGCAGTTTCGGCGGGAGTATAAATGAGCAGTTCTTC

v_call: TRBV20-1
clone_size: -
j_call: TRBJ2-1
d_call: TRBD2
cdr3_aa: CSASSPGTSGVNEQFF
cdr3_nt: TGCAGTGCTAGTTCTCCCGGGACTAGCGGGGTCAATGAGCAGTTCTTC

v_call: TRBV5-6
clone_size: few
j_call: TRBJ2-3
d_call: TRBD2
cdr3_aa: CASSFGLAGPADTQYF
cdr3_nt: TGTGCCAGCAGCTTCGGACTAGCGGGACCAGCAGATACGCAGTATTTT

v_call: TRBV6-2/TRBV6-3
clone_size: few
j_call: TRBJ2-7
d_call: -
cdr3_aa: CASRGRDIYYEQYF
cdr3_nt: TGTGCCAGCAGGGGACGGGACATTTACTACGAGCAGTACTTC

v_call: TRBV7-9
clone_size: few
j_call: TRBJ2-4
d_call: -
cdr3_aa: CASSSSGPLAKNIQYF
cdr3_nt: TGTGCCAGCAGCTCCTCGGGACCTTTAGCCAAAAACATTCAGTACTTC

v_call: TRBV7-3
clone_size: -
j_call: TRBJ2-3
d_call: -
cdr3_aa: CASSLASITDTQYF
cdr3_nt: TGTGCCAGCAGCTTAGCCAGTATCACAGATACGCAGTATTTT

v_call: TRBV12-3/TRBV12-4
clone_size: -
j_call: TRBJ1-2
d_call: -
cdr3_aa: CASRPTGTGGYTF
cdr3_nt: TGTGCCAGCAGACCGACCGGGACGGGTGGCTACACCTTC

v_call: TRBV20-1
clone_size: -
j_call: TRBJ2-7
d_call: TRBD1
cdr3_aa: CSARDSDRVYEQYF
cdr3_nt: TGCAGTGCTAGAGATTCGGACAGGGTCTACGAGCAGTACTTC

v_call: TRBV29-1
clone_size: few
j_call: TRBJ2-1
d_call: -
cdr3_aa: CSVEAVAGVYNEQFF
cdr3_nt: TGCAGCGTTGAGGCGGTAGCAGGGGTTTACAATGAGCAGTTCTTC

v_call: TRBV7-2
clone_size: -
j_call: TRBJ2-1
d_call: TRBD2
cdr3_aa: CASSLASGPNEQFF
cdr3_nt: TGTGCCAGCAGCTTAGCTAGCGGGCCCAATGAGCAGTTCTTC

v_call: TRBV6-4
clone_size: few
j_call: TRBJ2-1
d_call: TRBD2
cdr3_aa: CASSDTTSGSNEQFF
cdr3_nt: TGTGCCAGCAGTGACACGACTAGCGGGAGCAATGAGCAGTTCTTC

v_call: TRBV20-1
clone_size: once
j_call: TRBJ2-7
d_call: -
cdr3_aa: CSARRPEGGVEQYF
cdr3_nt: TGCAGTGCTAGACGCCCGGAGGGGGGTGTCGAGCAGTACTTC

v_call: TRBV28
clone_size: few
j_call: TRBJ1-2
d_call: -
cdr3_aa: CASSRTPGYGYTF
cdr3_nt: TGTGCCAGCAGTCGGACGCCCGGCTATGGCTACACCTTC

v_call: TRBV7-2
clone_size: -
j_call: TRBJ2-7
d_call: TRBD1
cdr3_aa: CASSLQGQGARNEQYF
cdr3_nt: TGTGCCAGCAGCTTACAAGGACAGGGGGCGAGGAACGAGCAGTACTTC

v_call: TRBV12-3/TRBV12-4
clone_size: few
j_call: TRBJ2-3
d_call: -
cdr3_aa: CASSFDQSTDTQYF
cdr3_nt: TGTGCCAGCAGTTTTGACCAAAGCACAGATACGCAGTATTTT

v_call: TRBV10-1
clone_size: few
j_call: TRBJ2-5
d_call: -
cdr3_aa: CASSESGWGTQYF
cdr3_nt: TGCGCCAGCAGTGAGTCCGGGTGGGGGACCCAGTACTTC

v_call: TRBV28
clone_size: -
j_call: TRBJ2-3
d_call: -
cdr3_aa: CASSLLRFDTQYF
cdr3_nt: TGTGCCAGCAGTTTACTAAGGTTCGATACGCAGTATTTT

v_call: TRBV7-9
clone_size: -
j_call: TRBJ2-7
d_call: -
cdr3_aa: CASSLVRAALYEQYF
cdr3_nt: TGTGCCAGCAGCTTAGTGAGGGCAGCGCTCTACGAGCAGTACTTC

v_call: TRBV7-9
clone_size: few
j_call: TRBJ1-2
d_call: -
cdr3_aa: CASSPRTTTGGYGYTF
cdr3_nt: TGTGCCAGCAGCCCCCGAACAACGACAGGCGGGTATGGCTACACCTTC

v_call: TRBV7-2
clone_size: few
j_call: TRBJ2-7
d_call: -
cdr3_aa: CASSQARGAYEQYF
cdr3_nt: TGTGCCAGCAGCCAGGCCAGGGGGGCCTACGAGCAGTACTTC

v_call: TRBV2
clone_size: -
j_call: TRBJ1-5
d_call: -
cdr3_aa: CASSQDSNQPQHF
cdr3_nt: TGTGCCAGCAGTCAGGATAGCAATCAGCCCCAGCATTTT

v_call: TRBV5-1
clone_size: -
j_call: TRBJ2-1
d_call: TRBD1
cdr3_aa: CASSLEGTGFRNEQFF
cdr3_nt: TGCGCCAGCAGCTTGGAAGGGACAGGGTTTAGGAATGAGCAGTTCTTC

v_call: TRBV29-1
clone_size: -
j_call: TRBJ2-3
d_call: -
cdr3_aa: CSVRGTTSTDTRYF
cdr3_nt: TGCAGCGTTCGGGGGACAACTAGCACAGATACGCGGTATTTT

v_call: TRBV3-1
clone_size: few
j_call: TRBJ2-7
d_call: -
cdr3_aa: CACSAVAALEQYF
cdr3_nt: TGTGCCTGTAGCGCGGTAGCGGCACTAGAGCAGTACTTC

v_call: TRBV5-1
clone_size: -
j_call: TRBJ1-2
d_call: -
cdr3_aa: CASSLARDIYGYTF
cdr3_nt: TGCGCCAGCAGCTTGGCCCGGGACATCTATGGCTACACCTTC

v_call: TRBV9
clone_size: few
j_call: TRBJ2-3
d_call: -
cdr3_aa: CASSPRGRPGDTQYF
cdr3_nt: TGTGCCAGCAGCCCCCGCGGCAGGCCAGGCGATACGCAGTATTTT

v_call: TRBV12-3/TRBV12-4
clone_size: -
j_call: TRBJ2-7
d_call: -
cdr3_aa: CASSLEWTAYEQYF
cdr3_nt: TGTGCCAGCAGTTTAGAGTGGACAGCCTACGAGCAGTACTTC

v_call: TRBV5-1
clone_size: -
j_call: TRBJ2-7
d_call: -
cdr3_aa: CASSLAPGSSYEQYF
cdr3_nt: TGCGCCAGCAGCTTGGCCCCCGGGAGCTCCTACGAGCAGTACTTC

v_call: TRBV6-4
clone_size: -
j_call: TRBJ2-1
d_call: TRBD2
cdr3_aa: CASSVAWEGASYNEQFF
cdr3_nt: TGTGCCAGCAGTGTAGCTTGGGAGGGAGCTTCCTACAATGAGCAGTTCTTC